Listed below are T cell receptor beta chains from one sample, sequenced in a study of T-cell reconstitution after alpha-beta-depleted transplantation in children. TCRdb re-derived calls from the PCR reads in MiXCR, one entry per CDR3 protein. The sample has around 60,000 distinct CDR3 sequences; about 40% are singletons. The sequences come from PBMCs, mostly from graft donor cells, collected 360 days after TCRalphabeta/CD19-depleted stem cell transplant. Receptor source: a male patient aged 5 to 17 who had a stem cell transplant for acute lymphoblastic leukemia, so the T cells may come from the graft donor. CDR3s include the opening cysteine and the closing phenylalanine or tryptophan. The D gene is left open where the match is weak. A row's size may be missing; if present it is once, few, many or a size class.

v_call: TRBV29-1; clone_size: few; j_call: TRBJ2-7; d_call: NA; cdr3_nt: TGCAGCGTTGCAGGGGGGCCTGGGGCGGGAGTCTACGAGCAGTACTTC; cdr3_aa: CSVAGGPGAGVYEQYF
v_call: TRBV6-4; clone_size: few; j_call: TRBJ2-1; d_call: TRBD2; cdr3_nt: TGTGCCAGCAGTGACGGGGTAGCGGGGAATGAGCAGTTCTTC; cdr3_aa: CASSDGVAGNEQFF
v_call: TRBV3-1; clone_size: few; j_call: TRBJ1-1; d_call: NA; cdr3_nt: TGTGCCAGCAGCCAAGCTAACGGGGTGACTGAAGCTTTCTTT; cdr3_aa: CASSQANGVTEAFF
v_call: TRBV5-1; clone_size: NA; j_call: TRBJ2-1; d_call: NA; cdr3_nt: TGCGCCAGCAGCTTGGGGCTAGATTACAATGAGCAGTTCTTC; cdr3_aa: CASSLGLDYNEQFF
v_call: TRBV29-1; clone_size: many; j_call: TRBJ2-1; d_call: NA; cdr3_nt: TGCAGCGCCAGAGGGGCAGTACATCACAATGAGCAGTTCTTC; cdr3_aa: CSARGAVHHNEQFF
v_call: TRBV3-1; clone_size: few; j_call: TRBJ1-1; d_call: NA; cdr3_nt: TGTGCCAGCATCCGCAACACTGAAGCTTTCTTT; cdr3_aa: CASIRNTEAFF
v_call: TRBV5-1; clone_size: few; j_call: TRBJ1-1; d_call: NA; cdr3_nt: TGCGCCAGCAGCCCCCTGACGGTTATGAACACTGAAGCTTTCTTT; cdr3_aa: CASSPLTVMNTEAFF
v_call: TRBV20-1; clone_size: NA; j_call: TRBJ2-3; d_call: NA; cdr3_nt: TGCAGTGCTAGAGATAATATACGGGAGCGAATGAGCACAGATACGCAGTATTTT; cdr3_aa: CSARDNIRERMSTDTQYF
v_call: TRBV12-3/TRBV12-4; clone_size: NA; j_call: TRBJ2-5; d_call: TRBD2; cdr3_nt: TGTGCCAGCAGTTCGGGACTAGCGGAAGAGACCCAGTACTTC; cdr3_aa: CASSSGLAEETQYF
v_call: TRBV27; clone_size: NA; j_call: TRBJ2-7; d_call: NA; cdr3_nt: TGTGCCAGCAGTTTAGGCCCCGGCAGGGGTTACGAGCAGTACTTC; cdr3_aa: CASSLGPGRGYEQYF
v_call: TRBV4-1; clone_size: NA; j_call: TRBJ2-7; d_call: NA; cdr3_nt: TGCGCCAGCAGCCAAGCCCCGGTAGCCCAAGACGAGCAGTACTTC; cdr3_aa: CASSQAPVAQDEQYF
v_call: TRBV4-1; clone_size: NA; j_call: TRBJ2-5; d_call: TRBD2; cdr3_nt: TGCGCCAGCAGCCCGGGACTACTCCAAGAGACCCAGTACTTC; cdr3_aa: CASSPGLLQETQYF
v_call: TRBV6-2/TRBV6-3; clone_size: NA; j_call: TRBJ2-1; d_call: NA; cdr3_nt: TGTGCCAGCAGTTACTCTACAGGAGGTGAGCAGTTCTTC; cdr3_aa: CASSYSTGGEQFF
v_call: TRBV19; clone_size: NA; j_call: TRBJ2-2; d_call: NA; cdr3_nt: TGTGCCAGTAGTATAGTGGGGACCGGGGAGCTGTTTTTT; cdr3_aa: CASSIVGTGELFF
v_call: TRBV11-2; clone_size: few; j_call: TRBJ2-1; d_call: NA; cdr3_nt: TGTGCCAGCAGCTTAGATCCATGGGAGAGCTCCTACAATGAGCAGTTCTTC; cdr3_aa: CASSLDPWESSYNEQFF
v_call: TRBV20-1; clone_size: NA; j_call: TRBJ1-6; d_call: TRBD1; cdr3_nt: TGCAGTGCTAGCAGACAGGGGTGGAATTCACCCCTCCACTTT; cdr3_aa: CSASRQGWNSPLHF
v_call: TRBV5-1; clone_size: few; j_call: TRBJ1-1; d_call: NA; cdr3_nt: TGCGCCAGTACCCCCGGGGCGGGGAGCACTGAAGCTTTCTTT; cdr3_aa: CASTPGAGSTEAFF
v_call: TRBV6-1; clone_size: NA; j_call: TRBJ2-2; d_call: TRBD1; cdr3_nt: TGTGCCAGCAGCGGTGACAGGGGAGTTGGCGGGGAGCTGTTTTTT; cdr3_aa: CASSGDRGVGGELFF
v_call: TRBV5-1; clone_size: NA; j_call: TRBJ2-7; d_call: TRBD1; cdr3_nt: TGCGCCAGCAGCGGGGACAGTGGAGCCTACGAGCAGTACTTC; cdr3_aa: CASSGDSGAYEQYF
v_call: TRBV9; clone_size: NA; j_call: TRBJ1-1; d_call: TRBD1; cdr3_nt: TGTGCCAGCAGCGCTGACAGGGGGTTCGTCATGAACACTGAAGCTTTCTTT; cdr3_aa: CASSADRGFVMNTEAFF
v_call: TRBV12-3/TRBV12-4; clone_size: few; j_call: TRBJ1-1; d_call: NA; cdr3_nt: TGTGCCAGCAGTGTGAACACTGAAGCTTTCTTT; cdr3_aa: CASSVNTEAFF
v_call: TRBV10-3; clone_size: NA; j_call: TRBJ1-2; d_call: NA; cdr3_nt: TGTGCCATCAGTGAGTCGAGGTCGAACTATGGCTACACCTTC; cdr3_aa: CAISESRSNYGYTF
v_call: TRBV28; clone_size: few; j_call: TRBJ2-7; d_call: TRBD2; cdr3_nt: TGTGCCAGCAGTTCTTCTAGCGGGAGGTTCTACGAGCAGTACTTC; cdr3_aa: CASSSSSGRFYEQYF
v_call: TRBV7-3; clone_size: once; j_call: TRBJ2-3; d_call: TRBD2; cdr3_nt: TGTGCCAGCAGCCTAGCGGGGGGGCAAAATACGCAGTATTTT; cdr3_aa: CASSLAGGQNTQYF
v_call: TRBV5-1; clone_size: NA; j_call: TRBJ2-7; d_call: TRBD2; cdr3_nt: TGCGCCAGCAGCTTGTTAGCGGGGAGCTCCTACGAGCAGTACTTC; cdr3_aa: CASSLLAGSSYEQYF
v_call: TRBV7-2; clone_size: few; j_call: TRBJ1-4; d_call: TRBD1; cdr3_nt: TGTGCCAGCAGCGTCCGAGGGACAGGGGATAATCTGCGGACTAATGAAAAACTGTTTTTT; cdr3_aa: CASSVRGTGDNLRTNEKLFF
v_call: TRBV6-5; clone_size: few; j_call: TRBJ2-2; d_call: NA; cdr3_nt: TGTGCCAGCAGTCACTCCCCAGGGGATTTAAACACCGGGGAGCTGTTTTTT; cdr3_aa: CASSHSPGDLNTGELFF
v_call: TRBV6-1; clone_size: NA; j_call: TRBJ2-7; d_call: NA; cdr3_nt: TGTGCCAGCTCCACAGGGAACTCCTACGAGCAGTACTTC; cdr3_aa: CASSTGNSYEQYF
v_call: TRBV5-1; clone_size: NA; j_call: TRBJ2-1; d_call: NA; cdr3_nt: TGCGCCAGCAGCTCGGCGGGCTCCTACAATGAGCAGTTCTTC; cdr3_aa: CASSSAGSYNEQFF
v_call: TRBV12-3/TRBV12-4; clone_size: few; j_call: TRBJ2-1; d_call: TRBD2; cdr3_nt: TGTGCCAGCAGTCCCCGGGGAGCGGGGGGCCCTAATGAGCAGTTCTTC; cdr3_aa: CASSPRGAGGPNEQFF
v_call: TRBV20-1; clone_size: NA; j_call: TRBJ2-3; d_call: TRBD2; cdr3_nt: TGCAGTGCTAGAGCTAGCGGGAGGAGCACAGATACGCAGTATTTT; cdr3_aa: CSARASGRSTDTQYF
v_call: TRBV5-1; clone_size: NA; j_call: TRBJ2-5; d_call: NA; cdr3_nt: TGCGCCAGCAGCTTCCAGCTAGAGACCCAGTACTTC; cdr3_aa: CASSFQLETQYF
v_call: TRBV29-1; clone_size: NA; j_call: TRBJ1-2; d_call: NA; cdr3_nt: TGCAGCGTTTCGGCGCCCCAGGGAGGCTACACCTTC; cdr3_aa: CSVSAPQGGYTF
v_call: TRBV14; clone_size: NA; j_call: TRBJ2-7; d_call: NA; cdr3_nt: TGTGCCAGCAGCCCCCAGCCCGCCTACGAGCAGTACTTC; cdr3_aa: CASSPQPAYEQYF
v_call: TRBV5-1; clone_size: many; j_call: TRBJ2-7; d_call: TRBD2; cdr3_nt: TGCGCCAGCAGCTTGGCTAGCGGGAGGAACTGGTACGAGCAGTACTTC; cdr3_aa: CASSLASGRNWYEQYF
v_call: TRBV12-3/TRBV12-4; clone_size: NA; j_call: TRBJ2-1; d_call: TRBD2; cdr3_nt: TGTGCCAGCAGCCCGACTAGCTCCCCTTACAATGAGCAGTTCTTC; cdr3_aa: CASSPTSSPYNEQFF
v_call: TRBV5-5; clone_size: many; j_call: TRBJ2-7; d_call: TRBD1; cdr3_nt: TGTGCCAGCAGCCCATGGACAGGGGGCAATTACGAGCAGTACTTC; cdr3_aa: CASSPWTGGNYEQYF
v_call: TRBV5-6; clone_size: NA; j_call: TRBJ1-1; d_call: NA; cdr3_nt: TGTGCCAGCAGCTTGGGATCAGGGGTAGCTTTCTTT; cdr3_aa: CASSLGSGVAFF
v_call: TRBV20-1; clone_size: NA; j_call: TRBJ2-7; d_call: NA; cdr3_nt: TGCAGTGCTAGAGATCTAAGAGATGGACTCTACGAGCAGTACTTC; cdr3_aa: CSARDLRDGLYEQYF
v_call: TRBV20-1; clone_size: few; j_call: TRBJ1-2; d_call: NA; cdr3_nt: TGCAGTGCTCCCGACACTGCTAACTATGGCTACACCTTC; cdr3_aa: CSAPDTANYGYTF
v_call: TRBV7-8; clone_size: NA; j_call: TRBJ2-1; d_call: TRBD2; cdr3_nt: TGTGCCAGCAGCGACGGACTAGAGGATGAGCAGTTCTTC; cdr3_aa: CASSDGLEDEQFF